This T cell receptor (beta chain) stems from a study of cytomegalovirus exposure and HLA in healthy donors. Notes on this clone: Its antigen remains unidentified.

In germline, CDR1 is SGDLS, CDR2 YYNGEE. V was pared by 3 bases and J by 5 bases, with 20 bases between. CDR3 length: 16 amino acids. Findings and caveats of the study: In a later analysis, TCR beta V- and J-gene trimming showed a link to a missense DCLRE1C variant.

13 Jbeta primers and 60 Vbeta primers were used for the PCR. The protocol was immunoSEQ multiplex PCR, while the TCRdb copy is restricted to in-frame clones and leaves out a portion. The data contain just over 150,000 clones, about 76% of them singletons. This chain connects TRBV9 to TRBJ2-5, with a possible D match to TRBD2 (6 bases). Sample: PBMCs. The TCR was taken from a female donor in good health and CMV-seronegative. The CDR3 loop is CASSEGSLGRGETQYF. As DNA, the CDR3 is TGTGCCAGCAGCGAGGGGTCCCTCGGGAGAGGCGAGACCCAGTACTTC.